This T cell receptor beta chain was captured in a study of blood T cell repertoires in COVID-19. Overall study context: Sample material is recorded as cDNA or gDNA derived from T cells, B-cell-depleted T cells, or PBMCs.

The V segment lost 4 bases and the J segment 5 bases; nucleotides outside the gene matches: 7. This CDR3 spans 14 amino acids. The germline V gene has CDR1 LNHDA and CDR2 SQIVND (reference sequence). Generated by immunoSEQ multiplex PCR, the TCRdb table keeps only in-frame clones and is missing some. Of about 280,000 clones listed, over 75% are singletons. The V and J genes are TRBV19 and TRBJ2-5; TRBD1 matches 7 bases. The sequence was collected from a man between 18 and 35 years old with active or convalescent COVID-19. Sequencing was carried out using peripheral blood. The CDR3 DNA reads as TGTGCCAGTAGTACCGGGACAGCTCTTGAGACCCAGTACTTC. It specifies CASSTGTALETQYF.